These 7 T cell receptor beta chains were all obtained from the same sample, sequenced in a study of blood T cell repertoires in COVID-19. Data came from immunoSEQ multiplex PCR; TCRdb stores just in-frame clones and leaves some out. The sample has more than 95,000 clones; around 90% are singletons. Material: peripheral blood. These receptors came from a human donor in a cohort sampled during active COVID-19.

The chain recombines TRBV11-3 with TRBJ2-4; no definite D call. Germline CDR1 is SGHNT and CDR2 is YENEEA. Trimming took 1 base from V and 8 from J, leaving 9 bases between them. CDR3 length: 13 amino acids. CDR3 protein: CASSLVRLHIQYF. DNA for the CDR3: TGTGCCAGCAGCTTAGTTAGACTCCACATTCAGTACTTC.

This sequence joins TRBV28 and TRBJ2-2; D uncertain. Trimming stripped 2 bases from V and 1 base from J, with 11 bases between. CDR1 and CDR2 (germline): MDHEN, SYDVKM. The length of the CDR3 is 16 residues. The CDR3 coding sequence is TGTGCCAGCAGTTTAGGCAACTACCTGAACACCGGGGAGCTGTTTTTT. This codes for CASSLGNYLNTGELFF.

The rearrangement joins TRBV5-4 to TRBJ2-1, with TRBD1 identical over 8 bases. V shed 4 bases, J shed 0 bases, and the junction held 3 bases outside the gene matches. The CDR3 is 15 amino acids. CDR1 is SGHNT and CDR2 is YYREEE in the germline V gene (reference sequence). Here the CDR3 reads CASSRTGSSYNEQFF. Written as DNA, the CDR3 is TGTGCCAGCAGCCGGACAGGGAGCTCCTACAATGAGCAGTTCTTC.

This clone showed up just once. The chain has TRBV10-2 and TRBJ2-3; 9 bases match TRBD2. Trimming cost V 6 bases and J 6 bases; bases outside gene matches: 16. The CDR3 runs to 17 residues. Looked up from germline, CDR1 is WSHSY and CDR2 is SAAADI. The DNA for the CDR3 is TGCGCCAGCAGATTGCCGACTGCTCTAGCGGGGAAGGATACGCAGTATTTT. It specifies CASRLPTALAGKDTQYF.

In its sample, this clone was seen a few times. This chain joins TRBV28 and TRBJ1-2; D is undetermined. This CDR3 has 14 residues. CDR1 and CDR2 (germline): MDHEN, SYDVKM. V lost 4 bases to trimming and J lost 4 bases, with 13 bases between them. CDR3 sequence: CASSWNYAIYGYTF. For the CDR3, the DNA is TGTGCCAGCAGTTGGAACTACGCTATCTATGGCTACACCTTC.

CDR3 in DNA: TGTGCCAGCAGGCCGACAGGGACTGGAAACACCATATATTTT. The encoded protein is CASRPTGTGNTIYF. The chain recombines TRBV11-2 with TRBJ1-3, with TRBD1 identical over 7 bases. J was trimmed by 2 bases and V by 6 bases; bases with no gene match: 4. The CDR3 sequence is 14 residues long. Germline CDR1 is SGHAT and CDR2 is FQNNGV. Filled out from reference TRBV11-2 and TRBJ1-3, the complete variable domain reads EAGVAQSPRYKIIEKRQSVAFWCNPISGHATLYWYQQILGQGPKLLIQFQNNGVVDDSQLPKDRFSAERLKGVDSTLKIQPAKLEDSAVYLCASRPTGTGNTIYFGEGSWLTVV.

This chain joins TRBV7-2 and TRBJ2-3; 9 nucleotides align to TRBD2. After removal of 5 bases from V and 6 bases from J, the junction contained 15 bases not matched to a gene. Looked up from germline, CDR1 is SGHTA and CDR2 is FQGNSA. This CDR3 has 17 amino acids. In DNA form, the CDR3 reads TGTGCCAGCAGCGGATCGAGGTGGCGGGGGGGCTCGGATACGCAGTATTTT. Protein: CASSGSRWRGGSDTQYF.